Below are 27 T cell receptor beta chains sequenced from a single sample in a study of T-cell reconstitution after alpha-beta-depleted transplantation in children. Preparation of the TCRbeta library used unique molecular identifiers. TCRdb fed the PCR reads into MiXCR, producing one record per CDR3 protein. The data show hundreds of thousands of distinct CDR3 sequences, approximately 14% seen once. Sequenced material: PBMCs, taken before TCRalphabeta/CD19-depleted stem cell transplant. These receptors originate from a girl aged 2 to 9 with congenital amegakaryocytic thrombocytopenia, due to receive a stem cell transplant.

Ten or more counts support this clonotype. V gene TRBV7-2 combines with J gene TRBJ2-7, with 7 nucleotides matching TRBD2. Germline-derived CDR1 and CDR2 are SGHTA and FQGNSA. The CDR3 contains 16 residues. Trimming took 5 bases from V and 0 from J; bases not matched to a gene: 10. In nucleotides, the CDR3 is TGTGCCAGCAGCCGCTATCTAGCGGAGACCTCCTACGAGCAGTACTTC. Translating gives CASSRYLAETSYEQYF.

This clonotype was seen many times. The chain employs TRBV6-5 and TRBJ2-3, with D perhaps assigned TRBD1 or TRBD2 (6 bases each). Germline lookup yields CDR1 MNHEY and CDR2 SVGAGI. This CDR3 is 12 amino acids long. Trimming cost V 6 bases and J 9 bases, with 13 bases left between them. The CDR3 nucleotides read TGTGCCAGCAGGGACGGAGGGGGGACGCAGTATTTT. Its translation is CASRDGGGTQYF.

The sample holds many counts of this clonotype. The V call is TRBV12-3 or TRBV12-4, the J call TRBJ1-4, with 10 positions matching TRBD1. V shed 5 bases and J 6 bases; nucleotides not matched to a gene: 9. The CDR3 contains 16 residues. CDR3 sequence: CASSARDGTGDEKLFF. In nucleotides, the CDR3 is TGTGCCAGCAGTGCCCGGGACGGGACAGGGGATGAAAAACTGTTTTTT.

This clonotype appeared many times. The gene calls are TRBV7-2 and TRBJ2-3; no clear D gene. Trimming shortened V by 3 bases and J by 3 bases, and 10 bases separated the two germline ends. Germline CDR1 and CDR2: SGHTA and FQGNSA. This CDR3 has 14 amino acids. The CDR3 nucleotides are TGTGCCAGCAGCTTTGCCATGGGGACAGATACGCAGTATTTT. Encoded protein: CASSFAMGTDTQYF.

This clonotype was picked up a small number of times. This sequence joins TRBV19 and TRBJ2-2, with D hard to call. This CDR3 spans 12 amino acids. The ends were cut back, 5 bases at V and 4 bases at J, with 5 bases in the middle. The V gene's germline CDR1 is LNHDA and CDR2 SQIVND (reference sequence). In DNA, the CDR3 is TGTGCCAGTAGTCACGTCACCGGGGAGCTGTTTTTT. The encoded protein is CASSHVTGELFF.

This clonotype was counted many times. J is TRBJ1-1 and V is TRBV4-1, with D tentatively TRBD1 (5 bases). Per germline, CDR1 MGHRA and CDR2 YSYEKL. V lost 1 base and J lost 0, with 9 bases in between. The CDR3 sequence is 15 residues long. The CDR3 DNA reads TGCGCCAGCAGCCAAGGGCCGGGGCTGAACACTGAAGCTTTCTTT. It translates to CASSQGPGLNTEAFF.

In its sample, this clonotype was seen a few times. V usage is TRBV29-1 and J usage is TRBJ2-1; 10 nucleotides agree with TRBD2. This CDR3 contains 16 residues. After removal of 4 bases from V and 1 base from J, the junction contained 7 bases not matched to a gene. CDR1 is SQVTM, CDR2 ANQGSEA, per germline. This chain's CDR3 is CSVAASGGFSYNEQFF. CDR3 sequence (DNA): TGCAGCGTTGCGGCTAGCGGGGGTTTTTCCTACAATGAGCAGTTCTTC.

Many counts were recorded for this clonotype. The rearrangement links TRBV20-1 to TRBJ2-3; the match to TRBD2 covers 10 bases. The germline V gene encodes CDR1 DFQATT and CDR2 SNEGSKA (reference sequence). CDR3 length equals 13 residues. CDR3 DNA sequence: TGCAGCGCCCTAGCGGGAGCTCGAGATACGCAGTATTTT. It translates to CSALAGARDTQYF.

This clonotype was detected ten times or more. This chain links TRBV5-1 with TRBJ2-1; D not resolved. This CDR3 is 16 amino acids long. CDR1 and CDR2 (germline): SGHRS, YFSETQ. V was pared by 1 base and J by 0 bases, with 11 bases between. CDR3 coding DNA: TGCGCCAGCAGCTTGTTACCAAGGAGCTCCTACAATGAGCAGTTCTTC. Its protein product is CASSLLPRSSYNEQFF.

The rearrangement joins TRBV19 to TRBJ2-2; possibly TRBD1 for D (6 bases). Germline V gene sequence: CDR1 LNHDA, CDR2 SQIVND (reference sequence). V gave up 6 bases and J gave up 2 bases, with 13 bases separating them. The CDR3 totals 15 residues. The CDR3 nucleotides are TGTGCCAGTAGGAAGGGACAACTTAACACCGGGGAGCTGTTTTTT. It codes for CASRKGQLNTGELFF.

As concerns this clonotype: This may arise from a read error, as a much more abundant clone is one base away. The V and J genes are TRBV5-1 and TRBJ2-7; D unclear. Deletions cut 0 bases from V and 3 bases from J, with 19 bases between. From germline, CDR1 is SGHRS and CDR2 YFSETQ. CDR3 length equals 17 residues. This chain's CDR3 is CASSLAWNSLSSYEQYF. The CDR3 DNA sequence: TGCGCCAGCAGCTTGGCCTGGAACTCTCTATCCAGCTACGAGCAGTACTTC.

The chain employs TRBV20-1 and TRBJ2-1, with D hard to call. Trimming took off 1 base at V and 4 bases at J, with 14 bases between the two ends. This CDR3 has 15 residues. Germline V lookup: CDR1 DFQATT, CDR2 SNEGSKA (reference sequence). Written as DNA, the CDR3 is TGCAGTGCTAGAGTTTCCCAACCAGGTTACAATGAGCAGTTCTTC. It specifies CSARVSQPGYNEQFF.

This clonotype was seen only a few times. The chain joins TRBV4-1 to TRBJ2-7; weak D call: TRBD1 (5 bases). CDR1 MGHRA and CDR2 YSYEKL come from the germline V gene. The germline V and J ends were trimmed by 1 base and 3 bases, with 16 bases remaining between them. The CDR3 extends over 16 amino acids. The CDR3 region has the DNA TGCGCCAGCAGCCAAGGATGGACGAGCACAGGCTACGAGCAGTACTTC. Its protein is CASSQGWTSTGYEQYF.

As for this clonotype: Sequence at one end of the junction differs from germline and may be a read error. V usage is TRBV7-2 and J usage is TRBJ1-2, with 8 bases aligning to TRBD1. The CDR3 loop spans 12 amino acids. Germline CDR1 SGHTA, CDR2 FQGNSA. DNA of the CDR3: TGTGCCAGCCGCAGGGGGCCGCTCGGCTGCACCTTC. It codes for CASRRGPLGCTF.

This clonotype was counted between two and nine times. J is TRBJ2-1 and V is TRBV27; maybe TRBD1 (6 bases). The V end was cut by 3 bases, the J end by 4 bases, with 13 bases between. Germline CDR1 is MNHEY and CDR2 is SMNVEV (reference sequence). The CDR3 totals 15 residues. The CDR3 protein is CASSFAGDMYNEQFF. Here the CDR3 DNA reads TGTGCCAGCAGTTTTGCCGGGGACATGTACAATGAGCAGTTCTTC.

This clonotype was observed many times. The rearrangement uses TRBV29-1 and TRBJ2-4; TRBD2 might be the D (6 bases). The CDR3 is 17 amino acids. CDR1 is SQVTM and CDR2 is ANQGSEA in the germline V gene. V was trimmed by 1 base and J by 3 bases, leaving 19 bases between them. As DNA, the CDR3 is TGCAGCGTTGAAGGGAAACTAGCCCGATTGGGCAAAAACATTCAGTACTTC. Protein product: CSVEGKLARLGKNIQYF.

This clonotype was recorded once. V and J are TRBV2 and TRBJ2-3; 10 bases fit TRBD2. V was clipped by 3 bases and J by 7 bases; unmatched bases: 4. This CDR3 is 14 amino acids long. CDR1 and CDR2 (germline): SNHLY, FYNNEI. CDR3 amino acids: CASSDSSGSHTQYF. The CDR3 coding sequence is TGTGCCAGCAGTGACTCTAGCGGGAGTCATACGCAGTATTTT.

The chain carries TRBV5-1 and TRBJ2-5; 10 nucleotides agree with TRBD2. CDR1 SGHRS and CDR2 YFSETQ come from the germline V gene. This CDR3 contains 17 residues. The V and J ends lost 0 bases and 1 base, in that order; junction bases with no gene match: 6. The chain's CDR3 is CASSLGSSGSLQETQYF. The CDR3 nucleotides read TGCGCCAGCAGCTTGGGGTCTAGCGGGAGTCTCCAAGAGACCCAGTACTTC.

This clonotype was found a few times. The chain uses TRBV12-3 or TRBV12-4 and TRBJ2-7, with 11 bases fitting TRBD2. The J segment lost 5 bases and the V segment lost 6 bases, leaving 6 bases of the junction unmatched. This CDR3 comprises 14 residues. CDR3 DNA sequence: TGTGCCAGCAGGCAACTAGCGGGAGTCAACGAGCAGTACTTC. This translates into CASRQLAGVNEQYF.

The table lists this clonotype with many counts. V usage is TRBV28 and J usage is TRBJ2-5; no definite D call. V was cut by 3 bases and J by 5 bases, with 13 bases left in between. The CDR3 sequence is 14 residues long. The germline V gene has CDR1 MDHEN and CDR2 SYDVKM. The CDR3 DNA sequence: TGTGCCAGCAGTTTGGGGAAAGTGATGGAGACCCAGTACTTC. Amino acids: CASSLGKVMETQYF.

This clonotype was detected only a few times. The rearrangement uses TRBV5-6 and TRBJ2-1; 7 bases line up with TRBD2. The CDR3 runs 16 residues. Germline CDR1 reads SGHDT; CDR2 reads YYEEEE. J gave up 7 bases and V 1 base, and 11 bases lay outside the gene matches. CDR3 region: CASSLLGAGAENEQFF. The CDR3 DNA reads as TGTGCCAGCAGCTTGCTCGGGGCGGGAGCGGAGAATGAGCAGTTCTTC.

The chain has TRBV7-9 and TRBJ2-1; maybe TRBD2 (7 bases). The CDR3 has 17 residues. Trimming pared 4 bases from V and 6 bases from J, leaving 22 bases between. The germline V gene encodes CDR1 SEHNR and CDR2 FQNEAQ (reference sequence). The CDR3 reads CASSSGILAKGGNEQFF. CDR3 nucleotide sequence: TGTGCCAGCAGCTCCGGAATACTAGCGAAGGGGGGCAATGAGCAGTTCTTC.

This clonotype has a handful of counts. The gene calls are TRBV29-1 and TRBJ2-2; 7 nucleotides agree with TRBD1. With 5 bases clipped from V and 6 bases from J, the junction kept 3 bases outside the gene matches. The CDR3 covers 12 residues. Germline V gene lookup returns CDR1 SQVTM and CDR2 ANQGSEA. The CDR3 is CSVKDRPGELFF. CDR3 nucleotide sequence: TGCAGCGTTAAGGACAGGCCCGGGGAGCTGTTTTTT.

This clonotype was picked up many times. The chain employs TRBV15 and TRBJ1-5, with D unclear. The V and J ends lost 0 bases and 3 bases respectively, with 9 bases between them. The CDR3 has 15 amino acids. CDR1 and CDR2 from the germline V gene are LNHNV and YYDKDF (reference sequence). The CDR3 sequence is CATSRDPGFNQPQHF. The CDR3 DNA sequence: TGTGCCACCAGCAGAGATCCGGGGTTCAATCAGCCCCAGCATTTT.

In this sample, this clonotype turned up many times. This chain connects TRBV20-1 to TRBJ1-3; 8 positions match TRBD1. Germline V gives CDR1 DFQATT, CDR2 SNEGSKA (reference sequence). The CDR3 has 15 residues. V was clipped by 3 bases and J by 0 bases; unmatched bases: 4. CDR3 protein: CSASRGPSSGNTIYF. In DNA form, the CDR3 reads TGCAGTGCTAGCAGGGGGCCCAGCTCTGGAAACACCATATATTTT.

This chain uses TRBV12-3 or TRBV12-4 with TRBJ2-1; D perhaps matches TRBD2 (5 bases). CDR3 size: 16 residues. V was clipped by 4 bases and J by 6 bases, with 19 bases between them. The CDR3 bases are TGTGCCAGCAGTTCCCCACTAGTACCTAACGCCAATGAGCAGTTCTTC. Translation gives CASSSPLVPNANEQFF.

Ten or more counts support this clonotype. CDR3 region: CASTPGLAVTGELFF. The DNA for the CDR3 is TGTGCCAGCACTCCGGGACTAGCGGTCACCGGGGAGCTGTTTTTT. The chain uses TRBV12-3 or TRBV12-4 and TRBJ2-2; TRBD2 matches 11 bases. The V gene end was trimmed by 7 bases and the J gene end by 4 bases; junction bases not matched to a gene: 5. The CDR3 sequence is 15 residues long.